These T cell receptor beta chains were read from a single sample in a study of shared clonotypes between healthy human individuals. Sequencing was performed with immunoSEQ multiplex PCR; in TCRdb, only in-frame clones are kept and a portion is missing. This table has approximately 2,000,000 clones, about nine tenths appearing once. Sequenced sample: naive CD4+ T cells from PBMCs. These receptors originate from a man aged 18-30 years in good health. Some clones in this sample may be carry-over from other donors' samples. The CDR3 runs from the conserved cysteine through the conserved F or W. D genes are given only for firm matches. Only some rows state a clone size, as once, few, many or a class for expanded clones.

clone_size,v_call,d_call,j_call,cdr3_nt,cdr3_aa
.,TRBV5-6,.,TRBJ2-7,TGTGCCAGCAGCTTGATGGGGAACCTTAACTCCTACGAGCAGTACTTC,CASSLMGNLNSYEQYF
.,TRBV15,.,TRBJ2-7,TGTGCCACCAGCAGAGTGCAGGGGTGGGACGAGCAGTACTTC,CATSRVQGWDEQYF
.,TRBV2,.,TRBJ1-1,TGTGCCATCAACCCCAAAGGGACTCGCACTGAAGCTTTCTTT,CAINPKGTRTEAFF
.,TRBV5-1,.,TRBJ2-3,TGCGCCAGCAGCTTAGGACAGTTCACAGATACGCAGTATTTT,CASSLGQFTDTQYF
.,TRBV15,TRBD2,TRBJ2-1,TGTGCCACCAGCAGAGGCTTTGGGACTAGATGGGAAAGCTCCTACAATGAGCAGTTCTTC,CATSRGFGTRWESSYNEQFF
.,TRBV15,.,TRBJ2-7,TGTGCCACCAGCAGAGAGCAGACTGACTACGAGCAGTACTTC,CATSREQTDYEQYF
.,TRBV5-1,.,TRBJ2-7,TGCGCCAGCACCCCGGATGACTACCAGTGGAGCGAGCAGTACTTC,CASTPDDYQWSEQYF
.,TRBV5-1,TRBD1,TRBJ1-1,TGCGCCAGCAGCCGGACAGGGGGCCAGTCAAGCACTGAAGCTTTCTTT,CASSRTGGQSSTEAFF
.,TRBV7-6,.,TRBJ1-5,TGTGCCAGCAGCTTAGATCAGGGCCCGGGGCCCCAGCATTTT,CASSLDQGPGPQHF
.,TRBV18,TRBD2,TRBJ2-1,TGTGCCAGCTCGCGGACTAGCGGTAATGAGCAGTTCTTC,CASSRTSGNEQFF
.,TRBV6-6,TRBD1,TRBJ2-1,TGTGCCAGCAGATTCCGGGGACAGGGGGCGTACAATGAGCAGTTCTTC,CASRFRGQGAYNEQFF
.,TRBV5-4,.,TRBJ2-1,TGTGCCAGCAGCTTTAGATCCAGTAACAATGAGCAGTTCTTC,CASSFRSSNNEQFF
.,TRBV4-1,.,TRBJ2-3,TGCGCCAGCGGTCCCCGGATACAAAATAGGGCAGATACGCAGTATTTT,CASGPRIQNRADTQYF
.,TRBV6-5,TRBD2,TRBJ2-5,TGTGCCAGCAGGCCGGGACTAGCGGGAGGTGAGACCCAGTACTTC,CASRPGLAGGETQYF
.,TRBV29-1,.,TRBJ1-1,TGCAGCGTTGAAGCCGGGTTGAACACTGAAGCTTTCTTT,CSVEAGLNTEAFF
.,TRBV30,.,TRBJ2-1,TGTGCCTGGAGCAGGAGCTCCTACAATGAGCAGTTCTTC,CAWSRSSYNEQFF
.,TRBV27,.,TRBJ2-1,TGTGCCAGCACTCCAGGGGGGGCCGGGTACAATGAGCAGTTCTTC,CASTPGGAGYNEQFF
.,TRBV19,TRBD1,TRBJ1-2,TGTGCCAGTACCGGACGACAGGGGTACTATGGCTACACCTTC,CASTGRQGYYGYTF
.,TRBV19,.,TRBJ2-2,TGTGCCAGTACCCCAGGAGAGGTCCACCGGGAGCTGTTTTTT,CASTPGEVHRELFF
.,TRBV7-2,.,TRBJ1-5,TGTGCCAGCAGCTTAGTGTATAGCAATCAGCCCCAGCATTTT,CASSLVYSNQPQHF
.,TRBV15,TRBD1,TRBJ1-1,TGTGCCACCAGACAGGGGGGGACTGAAGCTTTCTTT,CATRQGGTEAFF
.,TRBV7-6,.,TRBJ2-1,TGTGCCAGCAGCTTAGTCTCTGTCAGTGAGCAGTTCTTC,CASSLVSVSEQFF
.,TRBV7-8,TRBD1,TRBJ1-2,TGTGCCAGCAGCTTAGGACAGGGGGGTGGCTACACCTTC,CASSLGQGGGYTF
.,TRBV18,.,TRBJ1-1,TGTGCCAGCTCACCGGGGCGGGACACTGAAGCTTTCTTT,CASSPGRDTEAFF
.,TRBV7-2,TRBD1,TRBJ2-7,TGTGCCAGCAGTCAACAGGGGCTCGAGCAGTACTTC,CASSQQGLEQYF
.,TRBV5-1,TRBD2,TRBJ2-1,TGCGCCAGCAGCCGCTCCGGGACTAGCGTTGACAATGAGCAGTTCTTC,CASSRSGTSVDNEQFF
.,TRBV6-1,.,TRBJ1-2,TGTGCCAGCCTTTTAACCCGGGACAACTATGGCTACACCTTC,CASLLTRDNYGYTF
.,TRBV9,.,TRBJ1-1,TGTGCCAGCAGCGTACGGTCCCTGGTTGGGGGGCCAGCTTTCTTT,CASSVRSLVGGPAFF
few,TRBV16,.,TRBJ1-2,TGTGCCAGCAGCCAATCACCAGGGTATGGCTACACCTTC,CASSQSPGYGYTF
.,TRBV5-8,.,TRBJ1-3,TGTGCCAGCAGCCTAGCGGCTCTCTGGGGAAACACCATATATTTT,CASSLAALWGNTIYF
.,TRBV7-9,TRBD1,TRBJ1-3,TGTGCCAGCAGCCCCATGGGACAGAGCTCTGGAAACACCATATATTTT,CASSPMGQSSGNTIYF
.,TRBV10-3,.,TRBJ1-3,TGTGCCATCAGTGTATCCCGCCAGGTTGTCTCTGGAAACACCATATATTTT,CAISVSRQVVSGNTIYF
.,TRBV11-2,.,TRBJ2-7,TGTGCCAGCAGCTTACTAGCCTACGAGCAGTACTTC,CASSLLAYEQYF
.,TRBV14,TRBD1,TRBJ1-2,TGTGCCAGCAGTTTACGACAGGGGGCATTCAACTATGGCTACACCTTC,CASSLRQGAFNYGYTF
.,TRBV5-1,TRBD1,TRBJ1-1,TGCGCCAGCAGCCCGGACAGGGCCCCTGAAGCTTTCTTT,CASSPDRAPEAFF
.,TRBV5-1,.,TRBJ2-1,TGCGCCAGCAGCCCCCTCACCGGCTCCTACAATGAGCAGTTCTTC,CASSPLTGSYNEQFF
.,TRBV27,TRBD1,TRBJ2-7,TGTGCCAGCAGTTCTAGGGGGCCCACCTACGAGCAGTACTTC,CASSSRGPTYEQYF
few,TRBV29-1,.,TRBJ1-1,TGCAGCGTTGAGTCTGGGCTGAACACTGAAGCTTTCTTT,CSVESGLNTEAFF
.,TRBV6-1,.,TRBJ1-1,TGTGCCAGCAGTGCCCTGGGGTCTACGGGCACTGAAGCTTTCTTT,CASSALGSTGTEAFF
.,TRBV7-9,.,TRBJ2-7,TGTGCCAGCAGCTTGAGGGCCAATTCCTACGAGCAGTACTTC,CASSLRANSYEQYF